These T cell receptor beta chains were read from a single sample in a study of cytomegalovirus exposure and HLA in healthy donors. The protocol was immunoSEQ multiplex PCR, while the TCRdb copy is restricted to in-frame clones and leaves out a portion. The table includes roughly 180,000 clones, approximately 86% detected once. Sequencing used PBMCs. Source of these receptors: a man in his thirties or forties in good health and CMV-seropositive. CDR3s include the opening cysteine and the closing phenylalanine or tryptophan. A D gene is named only where the DNA matches it firmly. Size is omitted from some rows. Given values are once, few, many or a class for expanded clones.

J: TRBJ2-7; V: TRBV29-1; D: -; size: once; CDR3: CSARQGGQYEQYF; DNA: TGCAGCGCTAGACAGGGAGGCCAATACGAGCAGTACTTC
J: TRBJ2-5; V: TRBV12-5; D: TRBD2; size: -; CDR3: CASGLGLQETQYF; DNA: TGTGCTAGTGGATTGGGACTACAAGAGACCCAGTACTTC
J: TRBJ1-5; V: TRBV11-2; D: TRBD1; size: -; CDR3: CASSLPTGGATGPQHF; DNA: TGTGCCAGCAGCTTACCGACAGGGGGGGCAACGGGGCCCCAGCATTTT
J: TRBJ2-7; V: TRBV10-3; D: TRBD1; size: -; CDR3: CAISEEGGQGATYEQYF; DNA: TGTGCCATCAGTGAAGAGGGTGGACAGGGAGCAACCTACGAGCAGTACTTC
J: TRBJ2-6; V: TRBV4-3; D: -; size: -; CDR3: CASSQDMRGANVLTF; DNA: TGCGCCAGCAGCCAAGATATGCGGGGGGCCAACGTCCTGACTTTC
J: TRBJ2-2; V: TRBV6-5; D: TRBD1; size: -; CDR3: CASSYVMGQGIGELFF; DNA: TGTGCCAGCAGTTACGTCATGGGACAGGGTATCGGGGAGCTGTTTTTT
J: TRBJ1-4; V: TRBV9; D: -; size: -; CDR3: CASSAAGASNEKLFF; DNA: TGTGCCAGCAGCGCAGCCGGTGCGTCTAATGAAAAACTGTTTTTT
J: TRBJ2-1; V: TRBV11-3; D: TRBD2; size: -; CDR3: CASSPGVAGGPQNEQFF; DNA: TGTGCCAGCAGCCCCGGGGTAGCGGGAGGGCCACAGAATGAGCAGTTCTTC
J: TRBJ1-1; V: TRBV7-2; D: -; size: -; CDR3: CASSFRDWDTEAFF; DNA: TGTGCCAGCAGCTTCCGGGACTGGGACACTGAAGCTTTCTTT
J: TRBJ2-5; V: TRBV7-9; D: TRBD2; size: -; CDR3: CASSSTIAGGPETQYF; DNA: TGTGCCAGCAGCTCGACCATAGCGGGAGGGCCGGAGACCCAGTACTTC
J: TRBJ2-7; V: TRBV5-4; D: -; size: -; CDR3: CASSKGPTYEQYF; DNA: TGTGCCAGCAGCAAGGGACCGACCTACGAGCAGTACTTC
J: TRBJ1-1; V: TRBV5-1; D: TRBD1; size: -; CDR3: CASSDGTGIKGTEAFF; DNA: TGCGCCAGCAGCGATGGGACAGGGATTAAGGGCACTGAAGCTTTCTTT
J: TRBJ2-1; V: TRBV6-4; D: TRBD2; size: -; CDR3: CASSELAGGVNEQFF; DNA: TGTGCCAGCAGTGAACTAGCGGGGGGCGTCAATGAGCAGTTCTTC
J: TRBJ2-1; V: TRBV2; D: TRBD1; size: -; CDR3: CASVGQGAYNEQFF; DNA: TGTGCCAGCGTGGGACAGGGGGCCTACAATGAGCAGTTCTTC
J: TRBJ2-7; V: TRBV29-1; D: TRBD2; size: -; CDR3: CSVEGRLAGGTYEQYF; DNA: TGCAGCGTTGAAGGGCGACTAGCGGGGGGAACCTACGAGCAGTACTTC
J: TRBJ2-1; V: TRBV7-2; D: -; size: -; CDR3: CASSSSRGGESVEQFF; DNA: TGTGCCAGCAGTTCCTCACGAGGCGGGGAAAGTGTTGAGCAGTTCTTC
J: TRBJ1-5; V: TRBV9; D: -; size: -; CDR3: CASSALGPQHF; DNA: TGTGCCAGCAGCGCCCTAGGGCCCCAGCATTTT
J: TRBJ2-7; V: TRBV18; D: -; size: few; CDR3: CASSPQSSYEQYF; DNA: TGTGCCAGCTCACCACAGAGCTCCTACGAGCAGTACTTC
J: TRBJ2-3; V: TRBV19; D: -; size: few; CDR3: CASSPPLESQTDTQYF; DNA: TGTGCCAGTAGTCCTCCCCTAGAAAGTCAAACAGATACGCAGTATTTT
J: TRBJ1-6; V: TRBV6-5; D: -; size: -; CDR3: CASSRAAYNSPLHF; DNA: TGTGCCAGCAGTAGGGCAGCCTATAATTCACCCCTCCACTTT
J: TRBJ1-1; V: TRBV19; D: -; size: -; CDR3: CASSIGHFEAFF; DNA: TGTGCCAGTAGTATCGGGCACTTCGAAGCTTTCTTT
J: TRBJ1-1; V: TRBV2; D: -; size: -; CDR3: CASRGNSEAFF; DNA: TGTGCCAGCAGGGGTAACTCTGAAGCTTTCTTT
J: TRBJ2-5; V: TRBV11-3; D: TRBD1; size: -; CDR3: CASSSRQGAQETQYF; DNA: TGTGCCAGCAGCTCAAGACAGGGGGCCCAAGAGACCCAGTACTTC
J: TRBJ2-7; V: TRBV6-1; D: TRBD1; size: -; CDR3: CASSGGTGASYEQYF; DNA: TGTGCCAGCAGTGGGGGGACAGGGGCGTCCTACGAGCAGTACTTC
J: TRBJ2-7; V: TRBV7-2; D: TRBD2; size: -; CDR3: CASRPPGSGSMEEQYF; DNA: TGTGCCAGCAGGCCCCCTGGTAGCGGGAGTATGGAAGAGCAGTACTTC
J: TRBJ1-6; V: TRBV7-9; D: TRBD1; size: -; CDR3: CASSLDRGANSPLHF; DNA: TGTGCCAGCAGTCTTGACAGGGGCGCGAATTCACCCCTCCACTTT
J: TRBJ1-2; V: TRBV30; D: -; size: -; CDR3: CASDGGIYGYTF; DNA: TGTGCCTCCGACGGTGGGATCTATGGCTACACCTTC
J: TRBJ2-3; V: TRBV9; D: -; size: -; CDR3: CASSVRGTDTQYF; DNA: TGTGCCAGCAGCGTACGGGGCACAGATACGCAGTATTTT
J: TRBJ2-5; V: TRBV6-6; D: -; size: -; CDR3: CASSYSIPTQYF; DNA: TGTGCCAGCAGTTACTCGATCCCGACCCAGTACTTC
J: TRBJ1-1; V: TRBV11-3; D: TRBD1; size: -; CDR3: CASSPGTGHTEAFF; DNA: TGTGCCAGCAGCCCGGGGACAGGGCACACTGAAGCTTTCTTT
J: TRBJ1-1; V: TRBV4-1; D: -; size: -; CDR3: CASSQGNLGGNTEAFF; DNA: TGCGCCAGCAGCCAAGGTAATCTTGGGGGGAACACTGAAGCTTTCTTT
J: TRBJ1-4; V: TRBV11-2; D: TRBD1; size: -; CDR3: CASSLNMGQTNEKLFF; DNA: TGTGCCAGCAGCTTAAATATGGGACAGACAAATGAAAAACTGTTTTTT
J: TRBJ2-6; V: TRBV28; D: -; size: -; CDR3: CASSFGGRGPGANVLTF; DNA: TGTGCCAGCAGTTTTGGGGGGCGAGGGCCTGGGGCCAACGTCCTGACTTTC
J: TRBJ2-1; V: TRBV6-5; D: -; size: -; CDR3: CASSSPGRKIPFF; DNA: TGTGCCAGCAGCTCGCCGGGACGCAAGATACCGTTCTTC
J: TRBJ2-1; V: TRBV5-1; D: -; size: few; CDR3: CASSLVDGRFNEQFF; DNA: TGCGCCAGCAGCTTGGTCGATGGGAGATTCAATGAGCAGTTCTTC
J: TRBJ2-3; V: TRBV7-3; D: TRBD2; size: -; CDR3: CASSTGLAGAADTQYF; DNA: TGTGCCAGCAGCACGGGACTAGCGGGGGCGGCAGATACGCAGTATTTT
J: TRBJ2-3; V: TRBV2; D: TRBD1; size: -; CDR3: CASTLQGGTDTQYF; DNA: TGTGCCAGCACGTTACAGGGGGGCACAGATACGCAGTATTTT